The clone carrying this TCR beta chain was seen many times. Its antigen is currently unknown. Trimming removed 1 base at V and 5 bases at J, with 7 bases between. The CDR3 sequence is 13 residues long. CDR1 is SGHAT and CDR2 is FQNNGV in the germline V gene. TCRdb redid the calling of the reads with MiXCR, one entry per CDR3 protein. The repertoire includes more than 85,000 distinct CDR3 sequences, about 15% of them detected once, and approximately 7.9% sits in the top ten. This sample was taken from a study of T cell repertoires in cytomegalovirus infection. Study background: Through public TCR beta signatures, both CMV infection and matching HLA type were indicated. Whole-study results and caveats: There were HLA-C-restricted CMV-specific TCR beta clonotypes dominating the ex vivo response. Using cumulative public TCR beta family frequency, the authors identified those who carried CMV together with the relevant HLA.

V and J are TRBV11-2 and TRBJ2-3; D ambiguous. The sequence was obtained from a human donor in good health (CMV status not recorded). Some clones in this sample may be carry-over from other donors' samples. Sequenced sample: PBMCs. The DNA for the CDR3 is TGTGCCAGCAGCTTAGGGATTTTAGATACGCAGTATTTT. This translates into CASSLGILDTQYF.